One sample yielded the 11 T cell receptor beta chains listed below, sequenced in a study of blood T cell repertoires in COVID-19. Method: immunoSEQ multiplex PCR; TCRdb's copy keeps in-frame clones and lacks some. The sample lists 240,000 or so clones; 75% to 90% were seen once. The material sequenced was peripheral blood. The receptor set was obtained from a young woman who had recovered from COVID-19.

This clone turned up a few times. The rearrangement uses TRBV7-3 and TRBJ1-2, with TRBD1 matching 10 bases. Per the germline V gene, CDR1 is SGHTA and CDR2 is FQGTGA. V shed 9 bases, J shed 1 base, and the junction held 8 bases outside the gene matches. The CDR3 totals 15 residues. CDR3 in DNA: TGTGCCAGTTCTGTGACAGGGGGCGTTAACTATGGCTACACCTTC. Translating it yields CASSVTGGVNYGYTF.

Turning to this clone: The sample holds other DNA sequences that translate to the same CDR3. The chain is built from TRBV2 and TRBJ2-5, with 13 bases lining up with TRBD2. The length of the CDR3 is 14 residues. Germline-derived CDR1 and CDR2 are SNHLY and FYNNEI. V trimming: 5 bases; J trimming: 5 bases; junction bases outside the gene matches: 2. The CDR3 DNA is TGTGCCAGCAGTAGGGGACTAGCGGGGGAGACCCAGTACTTC. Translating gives CASSRGLAGETQYF.

CDR3 DNA: TGTGCCAGCAGCCCCAGACTAGAGTTTGAGCAGTTCTTC. Protein: CASSPRLEFEQFF. This chain uses TRBV7-2 with TRBJ2-1, with a possible D match to TRBD2 (6 bases). The germline V and J ends were trimmed by 5 bases and 9 bases, with 14 bases remaining between them. The CDR3 runs to 13 residues. The V gene's germline CDR1 is SGHTA and CDR2 FQGNSA.

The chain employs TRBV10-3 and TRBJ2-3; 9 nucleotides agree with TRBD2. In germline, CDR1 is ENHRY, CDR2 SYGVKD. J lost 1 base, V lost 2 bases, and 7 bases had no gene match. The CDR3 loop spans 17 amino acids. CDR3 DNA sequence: TGTGCCATCAGTGAGACCTATATAGCGGGGGGCACAGATACGCAGTATTTT. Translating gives CAISETYIAGGTDTQYF.

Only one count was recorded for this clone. The chain's CDR3 is CASRALGGGEQFF. The CDR3 DNA sequence: TGTGCCAGTAGGGCTCTGGGCGGGGGTGAGCAGTTCTTC. The V gene is TRBV19, the J gene TRBJ2-1, with 7 bases that match TRBD2. Per germline, CDR1 LNHDA and CDR2 SQIVND (reference sequence). After removal of 6 bases from V and 9 bases from J, the junction contained 8 bases not matched to a gene. CDR3 length equals 13 residues.

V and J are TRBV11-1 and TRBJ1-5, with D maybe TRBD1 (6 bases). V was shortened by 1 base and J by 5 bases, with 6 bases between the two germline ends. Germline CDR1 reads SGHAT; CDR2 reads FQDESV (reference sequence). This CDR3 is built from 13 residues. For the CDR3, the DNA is TGTGCCAGCAGCTTAGACAGGGATCAGCCCCAGCATTTT. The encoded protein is CASSLDRDQPQHF.

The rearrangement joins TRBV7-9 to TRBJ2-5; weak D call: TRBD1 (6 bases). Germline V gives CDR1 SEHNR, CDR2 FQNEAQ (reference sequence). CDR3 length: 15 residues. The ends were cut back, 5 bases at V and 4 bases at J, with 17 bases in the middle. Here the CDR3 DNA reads TGTGCCAGCAGCCCAGACCACAGGGATCCAGAGACCCAGTACTTC. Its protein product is CASSPDHRDPETQYF.

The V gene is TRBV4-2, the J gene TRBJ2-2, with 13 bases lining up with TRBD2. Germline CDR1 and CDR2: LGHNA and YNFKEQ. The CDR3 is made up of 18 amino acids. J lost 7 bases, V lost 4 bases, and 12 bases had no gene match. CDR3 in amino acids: CASSLGLAGAAGDGELFF. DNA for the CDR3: TGTGCCAGCAGCCTTGGACTAGCGGGGGCCGCAGGGGACGGGGAGCTGTTTTTT.

As DNA, the CDR3 is TGTGCCAGCAATCTACAGGGCGGTTCTGGCTACACCTTC. Its translation: CASNLQGGSGYTF. The chain uses TRBV12-3 or TRBV12-4 and TRBJ1-2; D possibly corresponds to TRBD1 (6 bases). CDR3 length: 13 amino acids. Trimming removed 7 bases at V and 7 bases at J, with 16 bases between.

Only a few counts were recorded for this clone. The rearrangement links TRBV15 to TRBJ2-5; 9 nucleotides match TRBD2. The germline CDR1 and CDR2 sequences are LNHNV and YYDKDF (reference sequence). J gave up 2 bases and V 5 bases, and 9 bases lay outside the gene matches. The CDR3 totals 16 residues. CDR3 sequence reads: CATSVWGSGGQETQYF. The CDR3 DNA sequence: TGTGCCACCAGCGTCTGGGGGAGCGGGGGGCAAGAGACCCAGTACTTC. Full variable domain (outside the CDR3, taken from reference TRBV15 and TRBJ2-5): DAMVIQNPRYQVTQFGKPVTLSCSQTLNHNVMYWYQQKSSQAPKLLFHYYDKDFNNEADTPDNFQSRRPNTSFCFLDIRSPGLGDTAMYLCATSVWGSGGQETQYFGPGTRLLVL.

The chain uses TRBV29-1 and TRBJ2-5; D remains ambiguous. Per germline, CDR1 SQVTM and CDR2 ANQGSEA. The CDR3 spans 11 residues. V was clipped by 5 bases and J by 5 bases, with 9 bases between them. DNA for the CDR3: TGCAGCGTTCAAGGGCGGGAGACCCAGTACTTC. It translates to CSVQGRETQYF. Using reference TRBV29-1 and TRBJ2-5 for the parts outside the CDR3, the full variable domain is SAVISQKPSRDICQRGTSLTIQCQVDSQVTMMFWYRQQPGQSLTLIATANQGSEATYESGFVIDKFPISRPNLTFSTLTVSNMSPEDSSIYLCSVQGRETQYFGPGTRLLVL.